This T cell receptor beta chain stems from a study of spatial heterogeneity in lung cancer. Time point of the sample: blood at routine non-recurrence follow-up after resection. This clonotype was observed at least ten times. TCRdb independently ran MiXCR on the 5' RACE reads; one entry per CDR3 protein. The sample lists about 36,000 distinct CDR3 sequences, about 7.9% occurring once. Trimming pared 3 bases from V and 5 bases from J, leaving 7 bases between. This CDR3 contains 13 residues. CDR1 is SGHAT, CDR2 FQNNGV, per germline. This TCR came from a male donor with early-stage non-small cell lung cancer. This rearrangement joins TRBV11-2 to TRBJ2-2; no definite D call. The specimen comprised PBMCs, sampled at follow-up. The CDR3 loop is CASSFSRTGELFF. The CDR3 DNA follows: TGTGCCAGCAGCTTCTCAAGAACCGGGGAGCTGTTTTTT.